Listed below are T cell receptor beta chains from one sample, sequenced in a study of identical twins. Using its own MiXCR run on the 5' RACE reads, TCRdb lists one record per CDR3 protein. The table has hundreds of thousands of distinct CDR3 sequences, approximately 24% seen once; the top ten hold around 3%. This same sample was also part of a study on T cells expressing NK-cell markers.

The sample was CD4+ T cells sorted from blood. The receptors derive from a woman younger than 35 in good health. Both conserved end residues are part of each CDR3. The D gene is left open where the match is weak. The size field is filled for only some rows; it gives once, few, many or a size class.

length,V,J,size,D,CDR3,DNA
16,TRBV14,TRBJ2-4,few,TRBD1,CASSPIATGFQNIQYF,TGTGCCAGCAGCCCGATAGCGACAGGGTTTCAAAACATTCAGTACTTC
15,TRBV5-1,TRBJ1-2,few,.,CASSLGGGSSYGYTF,TGCGCCAGCAGCTTGGGAGGAGGATCCTCCTATGGCTACACCTTC
13,TRBV10-3,TRBJ1-2,few,.,CAISPPGAGGYTF,TGTGCCATCAGTCCTCCAGGGGCGGGCGGCTACACCTTC
16,TRBV5-6,TRBJ2-5,once,TRBD2,CASSLGAGAIQETQYF,TGTGCCAGCAGCTTGGGAGCGGGGGCCATTCAAGAGACCCAGTACTTC
12,TRBV5-1,TRBJ2-1,.,.,CASRSSGNEQFF,TGCGCCAGCCGATCCAGCGGGAATGAGCAGTTCTTC
16,TRBV7-2,TRBJ1-4,few,.,CASSLARPAPNEKLFF,TGTGCCAGCAGCTTAGCGCGCCCGGCCCCTAATGAAAAACTGTTTTTT
12,TRBV6-2/TRBV6-3,TRBJ2-1,.,.,CASSFMRVEQFF,TGTGCCAGCAGTTTCATGAGGGTTGAGCAGTTCTTC
17,TRBV12-5,TRBJ2-1,.,TRBD2,CASGLVGVLAGKDEQFF,TGTGCTAGTGGTTTGGTAGGTGTACTAGCGGGAAAGGATGAGCAGTTCTTC
14,TRBV20-1,TRBJ1-1,few,TRBD1,CSGSHRGLNTEAFF,TGCAGTGGCAGTCACAGGGGTTTGAACACTGAAGCTTTCTTT
14,TRBV20-1,TRBJ2-3,.,TRBD2,CSALGGSQADTQYF,TGCAGTGCCCTGGGGGGGTCACAGGCAGATACGCAGTATTTT
13,TRBV6-5,TRBJ2-7,few,TRBD1,CASSYDRAYEQYF,TGTGCCAGCAGTTACGACAGGGCCTACGAGCAGTACTTC
16,TRBV7-6,TRBJ2-1,.,.,CASSLVAVSSYNEQFF,TGTGCCAGCAGCTTAGTGGCGGTGAGCTCCTACAATGAGCAGTTCTTC
13,TRBV7-9,TRBJ2-7,.,TRBD1,CASSRGQGSGQYF,TGTGCCAGCAGCCGCGGACAGGGTTCGGGGCAGTACTTC
14,TRBV5-5,TRBJ1-6,few,TRBD1,CASSQGDFLSPLHF,TGTGCCAGCAGCCAGGGGGACTTTCTCTCACCCCTCCACTTT
18,TRBV4-3,TRBJ2-2,.,.,CASSRTMEGLLYTGELFF,TGCGCCAGCAGCCGCACAATGGAGGGGCTCCTATACACCGGGGAGCTGTTTTTT
14,TRBV11-2,TRBJ2-7,.,.,CASSFDLRAGEQYF,TGTGCCAGCAGCTTTGACCTTCGGGCGGGTGAGCAGTACTTC
16,TRBV5-1,TRBJ2-1,few,.,CASSLRPGISYNEQFF,TGCGCCAGCAGCTTGCGTCCGGGGATCTCCTACAATGAGCAGTTCTTC
15,TRBV5-1,TRBJ1-1,few,TRBD1,CASSQTGQGHTEAFF,TGCGCCAGCAGCCAAACGGGACAGGGACACACTGAAGCTTTCTTT
14,TRBV3-1,TRBJ1-1,many,.,CASSQRGGGTEAFF,TGTGCCAGCAGCCAAAGGGGGGGGGGCACTGAAGCTTTCTTT
18,TRBV5-6,TRBJ2-1,.,TRBD2,CASSWTSGGAPSYNEQFF,TGTGCCAGCAGCTGGACTAGCGGGGGGGCCCCCTCCTACAATGAGCAGTTCTTC
17,TRBV6-5,TRBJ1-4,.,.,CASSYSGLRATNEKLFF,TGTGCCAGCAGTTACTCGGGGCTTCGGGCGACTAATGAAAAACTGTTTTTT
11,TRBV5-6,TRBJ2-7,.,.,CASSRLSEQYF,TGTGCCAGCAGCCGCCTCTCCGAGCAGTACTTC
19,TRBV6-5,TRBJ1-1,.,.,CASSYFSPSGGRRGTEAFF,TGTGCCAGCAGTTACTTTTCACCCTCGGGAGGGCGGAGGGGCACTGAAGCTTTCTTT
16,TRBV24-1,TRBJ2-1,.,TRBD1,CATSADPGQGNNEQFF,TGTGCCACCAGTGCCGATCCGGGACAGGGGAACAATGAGCAGTTCTTC
14,TRBV5-1,TRBJ2-7,.,.,CASSPDGVTYEQYF,TGCGCCAGCAGCCCGGACGGGGTGACCTACGAGCAGTACTTC
14,TRBV20-1,TRBJ2-1,.,TRBD2,CSALRGLGYNEQFF,TGCAGTGCGCTCCGGGGACTAGGGTACAATGAGCAGTTCTTC
12,TRBV6-2/TRBV6-3,TRBJ2-1,few,.,CASTDPHNEQFF,TGTGCCAGCACCGACCCTCACAATGAGCAGTTCTTC
15,TRBV10-3,TRBJ2-3,few,.,CATLTGGTSTDTQYF,TGTGCCACCCTGACAGGCGGAACTAGCACAGATACGCAGTATTTT
15,TRBV29-1,TRBJ1-1,.,TRBD1,CSASGTGGVYTEAFF,TGCAGCGCCTCCGGGACAGGGGGCGTGTACACTGAAGCTTTCTTT
15,TRBV5-1,TRBJ1-1,.,.,CASSVTGRSNTEAFF,TGCGCCAGCAGTGTCACAGGGAGGTCTAACACTGAAGCTTTCTTT
16,TRBV6-1,TRBJ2-6,few,TRBD1,CASMRDRAAGANVLTF,TGTGCCAGCATGAGGGACAGGGCAGCTGGGGCCAACGTCCTGACTTTC
13,TRBV7-3,TRBJ2-1,.,.,CASSSQSYNEQFF,TGTGCCAGCAGCTCTCAGAGTTACAATGAGCAGTTCTTC
13,TRBV29-1,TRBJ2-1,.,.,CSVGTTTYNEQFF,TGCAGCGTTGGGACAACCACCTACAATGAGCAGTTCTTC
15,TRBV2,TRBJ2-5,.,TRBD2,CASSDQRGGGETQYF,TGTGCCAGCAGTGATCAGCGGGGCGGAGGAGAGACCCAGTACTTC
16,TRBV7-8,TRBJ2-7,.,TRBD2,CASSLTGGSLTYEQYF,TGTGCCAGCAGCTTAACGGGGGGAAGCCTAACCTACGAGCAGTACTTC
15,TRBV5-1,TRBJ2-2,.,.,CASSGTGHLTGELFF,TGCGCCAGCAGCGGGACGGGACATCTTACCGGGGAGCTGTTTTTT
16,TRBV14,TRBJ2-1,few,TRBD2,CASSHKRREREAEQFF,TGTGCCAGCAGCCATAAAAGGAGGGAGCGGGAGGCTGAGCAGTTCTTC
14,TRBV20-1,TRBJ2-3,.,.,CCASNMGATDTQYF,TGCTGTGCTAGTAACATGGGGGCCACAGATACGCAGTATTTT
15,TRBV9,TRBJ2-7,few,TRBD1,CASSATGRSSYEQYF,TGTGCCAGCAGCGCGACAGGGCGATCCTCCTACGAGCAGTACTTC
18,TRBV5-1,TRBJ2-1,.,TRBD2,CASSPFRKTSGDDNEQFF,TGCGCCAGCAGCCCCTTTAGAAAGACTAGCGGGGATGACAATGAGCAGTTCTTC
14,TRBV20-1,TRBJ2-3,few,TRBD2,CSAPKAGGSDTQYF,TGCAGTGCTCCAAAGGCGGGGGGGTCAGATACGCAGTATTTT
12,TRBV29-1,TRBJ2-7,few,.,CSGGWGRYEQYF,TGCAGCGGCGGATGGGGCCGATACGAGCAGTACTTC
14,TRBV5-6,TRBJ2-2,.,.,CASSWASNTGELFF,TGTGCCAGCAGCTGGGCCTCAAACACCGGGGAGCTGTTTTTT
17,TRBV7-2,TRBJ2-3,.,.,CASSLGYGGVSTDTQYF,TGTGCCAGCAGCTTAGGGTATGGCGGGGTGAGCACAGATACGCAGTATTTT
11,TRBV7-9,TRBJ2-1,.,.,CASSFVSEQFF,TGTGCCAGCAGCTTTGTGAGTGAGCAGTTCTTC
18,TRBV6-2/TRBV6-3,TRBJ1-2,.,.,CASSTPGRYDYTNYGYTF,TGTGCCAGCAGTACCCCGGGGAGGTACGACTATACTAACTATGGCTACACCTTC
12,TRBV20-1,TRBJ1-1,few,.,CSVADMNTEAFF,TGCAGTGTTGCGGATATGAACACTGAAGCTTTCTTT
15,TRBV9,TRBJ2-5,few,TRBD2,CASSLAGGSQETQYF,TGTGCCAGCAGCTTAGCGGGAGGGAGTCAAGAGACCCAGTACTTC
21,TRBV13,TRBJ2-7,few,.,CASSSTPRIEESRTDYHEQYF,TGTGCCAGCAGCTCAACGCCTCGTATAGAAGAGTCCCGGACAGACTATCACGAGCAGTACTTC
12,TRBV10-3,TRBJ2-2,few,.,CAISMNTGELFF,TGTGCCATCAGCATGAACACCGGGGAGCTGTTTTTT
17,TRBV15,TRBJ2-1,few,.,CATSRGSGGSSYNEQFF,TGTGCCACCAGCAGAGGCTCAGGGGGGAGCTCCTACAATGAGCAGTTCTTC
11,TRBV20-1,TRBJ2-7,.,.,CSVLVLNEQYF,TGCAGTGTCCTGGTTCTGAACGAGCAGTACTTC
14,TRBV12-3/TRBV12-4,TRBJ1-5,.,.,CASSFSQINQPQHF,TGTGCCAGCAGTTTTAGTCAGATCAATCAGCCCCAGCATTTT
14,TRBV20-1,TRBJ2-7,few,TRBD1,CSVMGQAEVREQYF,TGCAGTGTGATGGGACAGGCGGAAGTACGCGAGCAGTACTTC
15,TRBV11-2,TRBJ2-7,few,TRBD2,CASRVYSTSGYEQYF,TGTGCCAGCAGAGTATATTCGACTAGCGGCTACGAGCAGTACTTC
11,TRBV6-1,TRBJ1-3,few,.,CASSEGRTIYF,TGTGCCAGCAGTGAAGGAAGGACCATATATTTT
14,TRBV5-1,TRBJ2-7,few,.,CASRSGLSSYEQYF,TGCGCCAGCAGGTCGGGACTGAGCTCCTACGAGCAGTACTTC
11,TRBV12-3/TRBV12-4,TRBJ2-3,.,TRBD1,CASSSRTGQYF,TGTGCCAGCAGTTCCCGGACAGGGCAGTATTTT
16,TRBV5-1,TRBJ1-2,few,.,CASSLEGRALDKGYTF,TGCGCCAGCAGCTTGGAAGGCCGCGCATTGGATAAAGGCTACACCTTC
11,TRBV20-1,TRBJ2-1,few,.,CSAQEYNEQFF,TGCAGTGCTCAAGAGTACAATGAGCAGTTCTTC